This is a list of T cell receptor beta chains from one sample in a study of shared T cell receptors in the human thymus. Method: immunoSEQ multiplex PCR; TCRdb's copy keeps in-frame clones and lacks some. The sample shows some 660,000 clones, approximately 87% of them seen only once. The same data also went into a second study, on human thymus T cells.

Sequenced: thymocytes. The receptors derive from a boy under three years old with a congenital heart defect. The CDR3 runs from the conserved cysteine through the conserved F or W. The D gene is left open where the match is weak. Clone size is shown for a subset of rows, as once, few, many or a class of expanded clone.

DNA: TGTGCCAGCTCACCCGGGACAGTCAATCAGCCCCAGCATTTT
CDR3: CASSPGTVNQPQHF
J: TRBJ1-5
length: 14
V: TRBV18
size: -
D: TRBD1

DNA: TGCGCCAGCAGCCAAGGGGGACAGGGGAGAACCGGGGAGCTGTTTTTT
CDR3: CASSQGGQGRTGELFF
J: TRBJ2-2
length: 16
V: TRBV5-1
size: -
D: TRBD1

DNA: TGTGCCAGCAGTTCCTTCGGCGGAGTCGGCGATACGCAGTATTTT
CDR3: CASSSFGGVGDTQYF
J: TRBJ2-3
length: 15
V: TRBV27
size: few
D: -

DNA: TGTGCCAGCAGTCCGCACACCTTTAATGAAAAACTGTTTTTT
CDR3: CASSPHTFNEKLFF
J: TRBJ1-4
length: 14
V: TRBV27
size: -
D: -

DNA: TGTGCCATCGCGACGATTCCCCGGGGAAACAGGGAGTCTTACGAGCAGTACTTC
CDR3: CAIATIPRGNRESYEQYF
J: TRBJ2-7
length: 18
V: TRBV10-3
size: -
D: -

DNA: TGCGCCAGCAGCCAAGATCGGCGAGGAAATAGCACAGATACGCAGTATTTT
CDR3: CASSQDRRGNSTDTQYF
J: TRBJ2-3
length: 17
V: TRBV4-3
size: -
D: -

DNA: TGCGCCAGCAGCCAAGATCTCGAACAGGTTAACTATGGCTACACCTTC
CDR3: CASSQDLEQVNYGYTF
J: TRBJ1-2
length: 16
V: TRBV4-1
size: -
D: -

DNA: TGCGCCAGCAGCCAAGATCGACAGGGATGCACAGATACGCAGTATTTT
CDR3: CASSQDRQGCTDTQYF
J: TRBJ2-3
length: 16
V: TRBV4-1
size: -
D: TRBD1

DNA: TGTGCCATCAGTGGTACTGGTCTTGATACGCAGTATTTT
CDR3: CAISGTGLDTQYF
J: TRBJ2-3
length: 13
V: TRBV10-3
size: once
D: -

DNA: TGTGCCAGTAGTCGTGTTGGGCAGCCTCTCTACGAGCAGTACTTC
CDR3: CASSRVGQPLYEQYF
J: TRBJ2-7
length: 15
V: TRBV19
size: -
D: -

DNA: TGTGCCAGCAGTGAGCGCGGGGGGAGAAATCTATTAGGCTACACCTTC
CDR3: CASSERGGRNLLGYTF
J: TRBJ1-2
length: 16
V: TRBV6-1
size: -
D: -

DNA: TGCGCCAGCAGCTTGTCCGGACTAGCGGGAGGGCGCGCAGATACGCAGTATTTT
CDR3: CASSLSGLAGGRADTQYF
J: TRBJ2-3
length: 18
V: TRBV5-1
size: -
D: TRBD2

DNA: TGTGCCAGCAGCTTAGGGGGCAGGGGCTCCTCCTACGAGCAGTACTTC
CDR3: CASSLGGRGSSYEQYF
J: TRBJ2-7
length: 16
V: TRBV7-2
size: -
D: -

DNA: TGTGCCAGCAGCTTAGTCTTCCGGGGGTGGATGTTTCAGCCCCAGCATTTT
CDR3: CASSLVFRGWMFQPQHF
J: TRBJ1-5
length: 17
V: TRBV7-2
size: -
D: -

DNA: TGTGCCAACAGAACTAGCGGGATGGGGTCTAGCACAGATACGCAGTATTTT
CDR3: CANRTSGMGSSTDTQYF
J: TRBJ2-3
length: 17
V: TRBV2
size: -
D: TRBD2

DNA: TGTGCCAGCAGGGCCCGGGGTCCTGGAAACACCATATATTTT
CDR3: CASRARGPGNTIYF
J: TRBJ1-3
length: 14
V: TRBV5-6
size: -
D: -

DNA: TGTGCCAGCAGTGAAACCGGGGGTGGCACTGAAGCTTTCTTT
CDR3: CASSETGGGTEAFF
J: TRBJ1-1
length: 14
V: TRBV2
size: -
D: -

DNA: TGTGCCAGCAGCAAAGATAGCGGGGGACCCAACAATGAGCAGTTCTTC
CDR3: CASSKDSGGPNNEQFF
J: TRBJ2-1
length: 16
V: TRBV21-1
size: -
D: -

DNA: TGCGCCAGCAGAACCGGACTAGCATACAATGAGCAGTTCTTC
CDR3: CASRTGLAYNEQFF
J: TRBJ2-1
length: 14
V: TRBV5-1
size: -
D: TRBD2

DNA: TGTGCCAGCAGGGGGACAGGGTGGAACACTGAAGCTTTCTTT
CDR3: CASRGTGWNTEAFF
J: TRBJ1-1
length: 14
V: TRBV2
size: -
D: TRBD1

DNA: TGCAGCGTTGAAATGGCGGTTCGGAAGGCCAAAAACATTCAGTACTTC
CDR3: CSVEMAVRKAKNIQYF
J: TRBJ2-4
length: 16
V: TRBV29-1
size: -
D: -

DNA: TGTGCCAGCAGCTCCCGGGGAAAGGGGGCATCTGGGGCCAACGTCCTGACTTTC
CDR3: CASSSRGKGASGANVLTF
J: TRBJ2-6
length: 18
V: TRBV7-8
size: -
D: TRBD1

DNA: TGTGCCAGTAGTATTTCCAGCGGGTTCATAGCGGATACGCAGTATTTT
CDR3: CASSISSGFIADTQYF
J: TRBJ2-3
length: 16
V: TRBV19
size: -
D: -

DNA: TGTGCCAGCATCTTACGGGGGGCTCGGTACAATGAGCAGTTCTTC
CDR3: CASILRGARYNEQFF
J: TRBJ2-1
length: 15
V: TRBV28
size: -
D: -

DNA: TGTGCCAGCAGTGAGACAGGGGATAGTCATTTT
CDR3: CASSETGDSHF
J: TRBJ1-5
length: 11
V: TRBV6-1
size: -
D: TRBD1

DNA: TGTGCCAGCAGCTCCCGGGACACAAGCTACGAGCAGTACTTC
CDR3: CASSSRDTSYEQYF
J: TRBJ2-7
length: 14
V: TRBV7-6
size: -
D: -

DNA: TGCGCCAGCAGCTTAACTGACAGGGGGCACACTGAAGCTTTCTTT
CDR3: CASSLTDRGHTEAFF
J: TRBJ1-1
length: 15
V: TRBV5-1
size: -
D: TRBD1

DNA: TGTGCCAGCAGTGACCCTCGCGGCCAGACAGATACGCAGTATTTT
CDR3: CASSDPRGQTDTQYF
J: TRBJ2-3
length: 15
V: TRBV6-4
size: -
D: -

DNA: TGTGCCAGCAGCTACCCGGGACAGAGAAACACTGAAGCTTTCTTT
CDR3: CASSYPGQRNTEAFF
J: TRBJ1-1
length: 15
V: TRBV7-8
size: -
D: TRBD1

DNA: TGTGCCAGCAGCCAGGGGGCGCGAGGGTCTCAGCCCCAGCATTTT
CDR3: CASSQGARGSQPQHF
J: TRBJ1-5
length: 15
V: TRBV5-8
size: -
D: TRBD1

DNA: TGTGCCAGCAGCTTAGACCAGGGACTAGCGGGGGGCCCCTCCTACAATGAGCAGTTCTTC
CDR3: CASSLDQGLAGGPSYNEQFF
J: TRBJ2-1
length: 20
V: TRBV11-2
size: once
D: TRBD2

DNA: TGTGCCTGGAAGGGCCTAGCGCCTTACAATGAGCAGTTCTTC
CDR3: CAWKGLAPYNEQFF
J: TRBJ2-1
length: 14
V: TRBV30
size: -
D: -

DNA: TGTGCCAGCAGTTTATGTGGACAGGGGGCTGGTAGCGGGAGTGGCGAGCAGTACTTC
CDR3: CASSLCGQGAGSGSGEQYF
J: TRBJ2-7
length: 19
V: TRBV28
size: -
D: TRBD1

DNA: TGTGCCAGCAGCCAAGGAAGGGTCGGGGGCTACAATGAGCAGTTCTTC
CDR3: CASSQGRVGGYNEQFF
J: TRBJ2-1
length: 16
V: TRBV14
size: -
D: -

DNA: TGTGCCAGCAGCTCTGAAGCGGGTATCTCCTACGAGCAGTACTTC
CDR3: CASSSEAGISYEQYF
J: TRBJ2-7
length: 15
V: TRBV7-2
size: -
D: -

DNA: TGTGCCAGCAGCCGCTCCTTAAGACAGGGGGCCCATGAGCAGTTCTTC
CDR3: CASSRSLRQGAHEQFF
J: TRBJ2-1
length: 16
V: TRBV14
size: -
D: TRBD1

DNA: TGCGCCAGCAGCGCGGGACCCTACCTGTACGAGCAGTACTTC
CDR3: CASSAGPYLYEQYF
J: TRBJ2-7
length: 14
V: TRBV4-3
size: -
D: -

DNA: TGTGCCAGCAGCTTAAATCCCGCCGGGACAGGGGCCTACAATGAGCAGTTCTTC
CDR3: CASSLNPAGTGAYNEQFF
J: TRBJ2-1
length: 18
V: TRBV7-3
size: -
D: TRBD1

DNA: TGTGCCAGCAGCGCCAGACTAGCGGGAGTGTCCTACGAGCAGTACTTC
CDR3: CASSARLAGVSYEQYF
J: TRBJ2-7
length: 16
V: TRBV13
size: -
D: TRBD2

DNA: TGTGCCAGCAGCTTAGGGGGACTAGCGGGGGGAGCCTACAATGAGCAGTTCTTC
CDR3: CASSLGGLAGGAYNEQFF
J: TRBJ2-1
length: 18
V: TRBV11-3
size: -
D: TRBD2

DNA: TGTGCCAGCAGTTCCCCGGGGGGGGCATATTCCTCCTACAATGAGCAGTTCTTC
CDR3: CASSSPGGAYSSYNEQFF
J: TRBJ2-1
length: 18
V: TRBV7-6
size: -
D: TRBD2

DNA: TGTGCCAGCAGCTTCCTTATGAGGGACTATGGCTACACCTTC
CDR3: CASSFLMRDYGYTF
J: TRBJ1-2
length: 14
V: TRBV5-5
size: -
D: -

DNA: TGTGCCAGCGCCTTGCGCTGGGAGGGCCTAGGCAATGAGCAGTTCTTC
CDR3: CASALRWEGLGNEQFF
J: TRBJ2-1
length: 16
V: TRBV28
size: -
D: TRBD2

DNA: TGCGCCAGCAGCCAAGATGGCATAGCGGTAAATGAGCAGTTCTTC
CDR3: CASSQDGIAVNEQFF
J: TRBJ2-1
length: 15
V: TRBV4-3
size: -
D: -

DNA: TGTGCCAGCAGCTTAGGACAGGACCTCTACGAGCAGTACTTC
CDR3: CASSLGQDLYEQYF
J: TRBJ2-7
length: 14
V: TRBV11-2
size: -
D: -

DNA: TGTGCCAGCAGCTTGGAAAGGGGGAAGCATGGCTACACCTTC
CDR3: CASSLERGKHGYTF
J: TRBJ1-2
length: 14
V: TRBV5-5
size: -
D: -

DNA: TGTGCCAGCAGTTCGGGGGTAATGCAGCCCCAGCATTTT
CDR3: CASSSGVMQPQHF
J: TRBJ1-5
length: 13
V: TRBV28
size: -
D: -

DNA: TGTGCCATCAGTGACTTCACTGAAGCTTTCTTT
CDR3: CAISDFTEAFF
J: TRBJ1-1
length: 11
V: TRBV10-3
size: -
D: -

DNA: TGTGCCGTAGAGGAGAGACAGGGATCCTACGAGCAGTACTTC
CDR3: CAVEERQGSYEQYF
J: TRBJ2-7
length: 14
V: TRBV21-1
size: -
D: -